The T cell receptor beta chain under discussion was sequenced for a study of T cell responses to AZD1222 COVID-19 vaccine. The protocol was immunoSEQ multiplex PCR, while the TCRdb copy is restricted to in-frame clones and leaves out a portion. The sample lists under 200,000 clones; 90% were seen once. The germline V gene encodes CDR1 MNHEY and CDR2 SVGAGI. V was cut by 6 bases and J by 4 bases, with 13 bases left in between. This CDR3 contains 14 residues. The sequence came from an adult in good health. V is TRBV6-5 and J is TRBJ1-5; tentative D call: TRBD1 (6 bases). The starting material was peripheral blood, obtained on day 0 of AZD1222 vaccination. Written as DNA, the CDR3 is TGTGCCAGCAGACTCAAACAGGGTAATCAGCCCCAGCATTTT. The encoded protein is CASRLKQGNQPQHF.